This T cell receptor beta chain was sequenced during a study of OX40 agonist ivuxolimab in advanced cancers. Study overall: A mean age of roughly 60 years, range roughly 20 to 79, was recorded, and 82.7% were male. Regarding the study as a whole: The investigators did not determine what antigen specificity the expanded peripheral T cells had.

With respect to this clone: Its specificity is not known.

This table comes from immunoSEQ multiplex PCR, and its TCRdb copy is limited to in-frame clones, with some not included. Among nearly 110,000 clones, about nine tenths were seen once, and the ten largest hold 0.48%. V lost 6 bases, J lost 5 bases, and 10 bases lay in between. CDR1 and CDR2 from the germline V gene are SNHLY and FYNNEI. The CDR3 has 12 residues. The chain employs TRBV2 and TRBJ2-5; D is ambiguous. Material: CD4+ or CD8+ T cells sorted from blood, obtained in a trial of the OX40 agonist ivuxolimab. This receptor was identified in an adult with an advanced solid tumor such as melanoma, head and neck, liver or kidney cancer. The CDR3 loop reads CASRAYKETQYF. In nucleotides, the CDR3 is TGTGCCAGCAGGGCATATAAGGAGACCCAGTACTTC.